This TCR beta chain was retrieved from a study of immune heterogeneity within non-small cell lung tumors. The length of the CDR3 is 15 residues. Germline V gene data show CDR1 as LGHDT and CDR2 as YNNKEL (reference sequence). Trimming took 4 bases from V and 4 from J, leaving 14 bases between them. For each sample, template was around 650 ng of bulk tumor genomic DNA. Spaced far apart, several biopsies were taken from each primary tumor during surgery. Each patient presented with untreated, newly diagnosed non-small cell lung cancer and received curative surgery. Amplifying TCR beta CDR3 involved multiplex PCR carried out with 32 V and 13 J primers. TCRdb reprocessed the multiplex PCR reads via MiXCR and lists one record per CDR3 protein. The table has 30,000 to 40,000 distinct CDR3 sequences, under 35% seen once; the top ten hold 3.5% to 4.5%.

Material: lung tumor tissue. The sequence was obtained from a man aged 35-49 years with non-small cell lung cancer. The chain links TRBV3-1 to TRBJ2-1; possibly TRBD2 for D (5 bases). CDR3 in amino acids: CASSPASGAYNEQFF. CDR3 DNA: TGTGCCAGCAGCCCGGCCAGCGGAGCATACAATGAGCAGTTCTTC.